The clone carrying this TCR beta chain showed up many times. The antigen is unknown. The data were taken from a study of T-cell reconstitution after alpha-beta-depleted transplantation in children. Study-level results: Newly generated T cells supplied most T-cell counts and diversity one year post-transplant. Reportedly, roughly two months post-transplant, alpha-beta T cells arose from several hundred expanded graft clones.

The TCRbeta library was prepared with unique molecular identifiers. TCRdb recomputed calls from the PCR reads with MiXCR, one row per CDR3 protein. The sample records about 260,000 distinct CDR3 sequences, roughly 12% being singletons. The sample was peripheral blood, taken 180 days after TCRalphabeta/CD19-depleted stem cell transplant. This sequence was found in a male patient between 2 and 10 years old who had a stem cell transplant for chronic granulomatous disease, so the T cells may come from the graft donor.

The CDR3 coding sequence is TGCAGTACCTCGGCGGGGGTAATCACAGATACGCAGTATTTT. This gives the protein CSTSAGVITDTQYF. The chain couples TRBV20-1 to TRBJ2-3; 7 nucleotides agree with TRBD2. CDR1 DFQATT and CDR2 SNEGSKA come from the germline V gene (reference sequence). The trim removed 8 bases at V and 2 bases at J, leaving 10 bases unmatched. The CDR3 has 14 amino acids.